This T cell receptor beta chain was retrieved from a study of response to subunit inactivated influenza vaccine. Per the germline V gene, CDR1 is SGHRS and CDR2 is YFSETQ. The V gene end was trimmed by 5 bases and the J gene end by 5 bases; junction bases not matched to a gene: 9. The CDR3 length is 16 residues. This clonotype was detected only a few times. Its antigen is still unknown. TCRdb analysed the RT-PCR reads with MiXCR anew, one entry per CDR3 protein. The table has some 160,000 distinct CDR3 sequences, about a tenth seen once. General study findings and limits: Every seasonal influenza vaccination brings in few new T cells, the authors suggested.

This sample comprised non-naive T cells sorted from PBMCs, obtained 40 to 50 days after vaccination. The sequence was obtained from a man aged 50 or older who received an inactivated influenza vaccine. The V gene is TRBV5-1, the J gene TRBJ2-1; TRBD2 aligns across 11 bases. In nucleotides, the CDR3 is TGCGCCAGCAGAAGGACCGGGACTAGCGGAAACAATGAGCAGTTCTTC. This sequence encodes CASRRTGTSGNNEQFF.